The 5 T cell receptor beta chains below all came from one sample that was sequenced in a study of T cells in Graves' hyperthyroidism and ophthalmopathy. The investigators amplified TCR beta CDR3 regions from RNA transcripts. Researchers ran a first-round RT-PCR on the TCR CDR3 using the HTBI primer set. Via MiXCR, TCRdb re-called the multiplex PCR reads, giving one row per CDR3 protein. The data contain approximately 620,000 distinct CDR3 sequences, approximately 15% of them seen just once; the ten biggest clones take up roughly 6.2%. Material: blood. These receptors all stem from a woman between 25 and 40 years old with Graves' hyperthyroidism that later progressed to Graves' ophthalmopathy.

About this clonotype itself: This may come from a read error, since a much larger clone is one base off. The chain carries TRBV7-2 and TRBJ2-2; D may be TRBD2 (6 bases). V was shortened by 6 bases and J by 4 bases, with 15 bases between the two germline ends. Germline V gives CDR1 SGHTA, CDR2 FQGNSA. The CDR3 totals 15 residues. The CDR3 region is CASRAGPSSTGELFF. The CDR3 coding sequence is TGTGCCAGCAGGGCGGGACCCTCGAGCACCGGGGAGCTGTTTTTT.

This clonotype has a count of ten or more. The chain links TRBV7-9 to TRBJ1-1; TRBD1 matches 7 bases. The CDR3 spans 16 residues. The V and J ends lost 10 bases and 4 bases, in that order; junction bases with no gene match: 18. Germline CDR1 and CDR2: SEHNR and FQNEAQ (reference sequence). The CDR3 is CATHGQEPLESTEAFF. The CDR3 DNA follows: TGTGCCACCCACGGACAGGAACCTCTAGAAAGCACTGAAGCTTTCTTT.

This clonotype was detected only a few times. The chain links TRBV24-1 to TRBJ2-3; TRBD1 matches at 9 bases. This CDR3 spans 16 amino acids. Germline CDR1 and CDR2: KGHDR and SFDVKD. With 4 bases clipped from V and 6 bases from J, the junction kept 10 bases outside the gene matches. The CDR3 sequence is CATSDPGQGRSDTQYF. The CDR3 nucleotides are TGTGCCACCAGTGACCCAGGACAGGGGCGTTCGGATACGCAGTATTTT.

This clonotype has more than one count but fewer than ten. This rearrangement joins TRBV5-1 to TRBJ1-1; D is ambiguous. Per the germline V gene, CDR1 is SGHRS and CDR2 is YFSETQ. The CDR3 has 15 residues. V was trimmed by 1 base and J by 4 bases, leaving 14 bases between them. CDR3 region: CASSLLQPGSTEAFF. The CDR3 DNA sequence: TGCGCCAGCAGCTTGTTGCAACCGGGGAGCACTGAAGCTTTCTTT.

This clonotype was found many times. This CDR3 is CASSLAAGTEAFF. In DNA form, the CDR3 reads TGTGCCAGCAGCTTAGCGGCGGGCACTGAAGCTTTCTTT. V usage is TRBV11-3 and J usage is TRBJ1-1; D is ambiguous. Trimming took 1 base from V and 4 from J, leaving 7 bases between them. The V gene's germline CDR1 is SGHNT and CDR2 YENEEA. The CDR3 extends over 13 amino acids.